This is a list of T cell receptor beta chains from one sample in a study of CD8+CD57+ T cells in acquired aplastic anemia. TCRdb re-analysed the reads in MiXCR, keeping a single row per CDR3 protein. This table has around 170,000 distinct CDR3 sequences, about three fifths appearing once. The sequencing sample was made of sorted CD4+, CD8+, or CD8+CD57+ T cells (not recorded which) from PBMCs. Receptor source: a human donor in good health. Each CDR3 is given with its conserved first and last residue. The order of the fields is CDR3 DNA, CDR3 protein, clone size, V gene, D gene, J gene. D genes are given only for firm matches. Rows may omit the clone size; those that give it use once, few, many or a size class.

CDR3 DNA: TGCAGTGCTAGGGACAGGACCGAATACGAGCAGTACTTC; CDR3 protein: CSARDRTEYEQYF; clone size: NA; V gene: TRBV20-1; D gene: TRBD1; J gene: TRBJ2-7
CDR3 DNA: TGTGCCATCAGTGAATTAACCTCCTACGAGCAGTACTTC; CDR3 protein: CAISELTSYEQYF; clone size: NA; V gene: TRBV10-3; D gene: NA; J gene: TRBJ2-7
CDR3 DNA: TGCAGTGCTAGGGGACGAATGAACACTGAAGCTTTCTTT; CDR3 protein: CSARGRMNTEAFF; clone size: NA; V gene: TRBV20-1; D gene: NA; J gene: TRBJ1-1
CDR3 DNA: TGTGCCTGGAACGGAGGCTCCTACGAGCAGTACTTC; CDR3 protein: CAWNGGSYEQYF; clone size: NA; V gene: TRBV30; D gene: NA; J gene: TRBJ2-7
CDR3 DNA: TGTGCCACCAGTGATTCGGAGACCCAGTACTTC; CDR3 protein: CATSDSETQYF; clone size: once; V gene: TRBV24-1; D gene: NA; J gene: TRBJ2-5
CDR3 DNA: TGCAGTGCTAGTGCAACGAACACCGGGGAACTGTTTTTT; CDR3 protein: CSASATNTGELFF; clone size: NA; V gene: TRBV20-1; D gene: NA; J gene: TRBJ2-2
CDR3 DNA: TGTGCCAGCAGCTTAGGTCCGGGGAGGGCCGGATCCTTC; CDR3 protein: CASSLGPGRAGSF; clone size: NA; V gene: TRBV11-2; D gene: TRBD2; J gene: TRBJ2-1
CDR3 DNA: TGTGCCAGCAGTTGCCCGACAGATACGCAGTATTTT; CDR3 protein: CASSCPTDTQYF; clone size: NA; V gene: TRBV6-6; D gene: NA; J gene: TRBJ2-3
CDR3 DNA: TGTGCCAGCAGCCCGGCCCCAGGCCCTGAAGCTTTCTTT; CDR3 protein: CASSPAPGPEAFF; clone size: NA; V gene: TRBV7-2; D gene: NA; J gene: TRBJ1-1
CDR3 DNA: TGTGCCGGCAGTGAAGCCAGGAGGTATGGCTACACCTTC; CDR3 protein: CAGSEARRYGYTF; clone size: NA; V gene: TRBV25-1; D gene: NA; J gene: TRBJ1-2
CDR3 DNA: TGTGCCACCAGCCGACTAGCTGAAGAGACCCAGTACTTC; CDR3 protein: CATSRLAEETQYF; clone size: NA; V gene: TRBV24-1; D gene: TRBD2; J gene: TRBJ2-5
CDR3 DNA: TGCGCCAGTTCTACAGGAGAGAGAATCCAGTACTTC; CDR3 protein: CASSTGERIQYF; clone size: NA; V gene: TRBV5-1; D gene: NA; J gene: TRBJ2-5
CDR3 DNA: TGTGCCAGCAGCGGGACAGGGGGCGCGTCTTTCTTT; CDR3 protein: CASSGTGGASFF; clone size: NA; V gene: TRBV5-5; D gene: TRBD1; J gene: TRBJ1-1
CDR3 DNA: TGTGCCAGCAGCGTAGAAGGGCAGGGAGGGAATGAGCAGTTCTTC; CDR3 protein: CASSVEGQGGNEQFF; clone size: NA; V gene: TRBV9; D gene: TRBD2; J gene: TRBJ2-1
CDR3 DNA: TGTGCCAGCAGTGAACTCGTAGTCAATGAGCAGTTCTTC; CDR3 protein: CASSELVVNEQFF; clone size: few; V gene: TRBV2; D gene: NA; J gene: TRBJ2-1
CDR3 DNA: TGTGCCACCGCCTCGACGGATACGCAGTATTTT; CDR3 protein: CATASTDTQYF; clone size: few; V gene: TRBV24-1; D gene: NA; J gene: TRBJ2-3
CDR3 DNA: TGTGCCAGCAGTGAAGGTGCGAATTCACCCCTCCACTTT; CDR3 protein: CASSEGANSPLHF; clone size: NA; V gene: TRBV2; D gene: NA; J gene: TRBJ1-6
CDR3 DNA: TGTGCCAGCATCCATAGCGGGAGGGCCAACGAGCAGTACTTC; CDR3 protein: CASIHSGRANEQYF; clone size: NA; V gene: TRBV12-3/TRBV12-4; D gene: TRBD2; J gene: TRBJ2-7
CDR3 DNA: TGTGCCAGCAGCTTACTTGAGGGGGCCCACGAGCAGTACTTC; CDR3 protein: CASSLLEGAHEQYF; clone size: NA; V gene: TRBV7-8; D gene: TRBD1; J gene: TRBJ2-7
CDR3 DNA: TGCAGCGTTGATGGGGGAGGGCACACTGAAGCTTTCTTT; CDR3 protein: CSVDGGGHTEAFF; clone size: few; V gene: TRBV29-1; D gene: NA; J gene: TRBJ1-1
CDR3 DNA: TGTGCCAGCAGCCTGTCCGGGACAGGAAAAACAGCCTACGAGCAGTACTTC; CDR3 protein: CASSLSGTGKTAYEQYF; clone size: many; V gene: TRBV5-4; D gene: TRBD1; J gene: TRBJ2-7
CDR3 DNA: TGTGCCATCATGTCAGAGTGGACAGATACGCAGTATTTT; CDR3 protein: CAIMSEWTDTQYF; clone size: NA; V gene: TRBV10-3; D gene: NA; J gene: TRBJ2-3
CDR3 DNA: TGCGCCGGCAGTGTGGCCGGGGAGCTGTTCTTT; CDR3 protein: CAGSVAGELFF; clone size: NA; V gene: TRBV10-2; D gene: NA; J gene: TRBJ2-2
CDR3 DNA: TGTGCCAGCAGTCAACCGACAGTAGCGGGAGGAGGGTACGAGCAGTACTTC; CDR3 protein: CASSQPTVAGGGYEQYF; clone size: few; V gene: TRBV2; D gene: TRBD2; J gene: TRBJ2-7
CDR3 DNA: TGTGCCAGTAGTATAGTCGGGACAGGGAACGAGCAGTACTTC; CDR3 protein: CASSIVGTGNEQYF; clone size: many; V gene: TRBV19; D gene: TRBD1; J gene: TRBJ2-7
CDR3 DNA: TGCAGTGCTTTGCAGGGGAGTAATGAAAAACTGTTTTTT; CDR3 protein: CSALQGSNEKLFF; clone size: NA; V gene: TRBV20-1; D gene: NA; J gene: TRBJ1-4
CDR3 DNA: TGTGCCAGCAGCACCACAGGTACCCAGTACTTC; CDR3 protein: CASSTTGTQYF; clone size: NA; V gene: TRBV7-9; D gene: NA; J gene: TRBJ2-5
CDR3 DNA: TGTGCCACCAGCAGAGATCGGAACGAAGAGACCCAGTACTTC; CDR3 protein: CATSRDRNEETQYF; clone size: NA; V gene: TRBV15; D gene: NA; J gene: TRBJ2-5
CDR3 DNA: TGTGCCAGCAGCACGACACAGGGTAGGAATGGCTACACCTTC; CDR3 protein: CASSTTQGRNGYTF; clone size: NA; V gene: TRBV7-9; D gene: NA; J gene: TRBJ1-2
CDR3 DNA: TGTGCCATCAGTGATTCGAAAGAGACTTTCTTT; CDR3 protein: CAISDSKETFF; clone size: NA; V gene: TRBV10-3; D gene: NA; J gene: TRBJ1-1
CDR3 DNA: TGTGCCAGCAGCGCTAACACCCCGCGGGGGGGAGCCTACGAGCAGTACTTC; CDR3 protein: CASSANTPRGGAYEQYF; clone size: once; V gene: TRBV25-1; D gene: TRBD2; J gene: TRBJ2-7
CDR3 DNA: TGTGCCAGCAGTTACTCGAATGCTGGGCTAGCGGGCTCTGAGGGCCAGTACTTC; CDR3 protein: CASSYSNAGLAGSEGQYF; clone size: many; V gene: TRBV6-5; D gene: TRBD2; J gene: TRBJ2-5
CDR3 DNA: TGTGCCAGCGGAGGGCCGAACACCGGGGAGCTGTTTTTT; CDR3 protein: CASGGPNTGELFF; clone size: many; V gene: TRBV25-1; D gene: NA; J gene: TRBJ2-2
CDR3 DNA: TGCAGTGCTAGAGATGCAGGGTCCACCTACGAGCAGTACTTC; CDR3 protein: CSARDAGSTYEQYF; clone size: NA; V gene: TRBV20-1; D gene: NA; J gene: TRBJ2-7
CDR3 DNA: TGTGCCAGCAGCGTAGGCCGGGCAGGGGGCGGTTCACCCCTCCACTTT; CDR3 protein: CASSVGRAGGGSPLHF; clone size: NA; V gene: TRBV9; D gene: TRBD1; J gene: TRBJ1-6
CDR3 DNA: TGCGCCAGCAGCATACAGGTGAACACTGAAGCTTTCTTT; CDR3 protein: CASSIQVNTEAFF; clone size: NA; V gene: TRBV5-1; D gene: NA; J gene: TRBJ1-1
CDR3 DNA: TGTGCCAGTCGACAGGGGGCGCGGAGTGAAGCTTTCTTT; CDR3 protein: CASRQGARSEAFF; clone size: NA; V gene: TRBV19; D gene: TRBD1; J gene: TRBJ1-1
CDR3 DNA: TGTGCCACCAGCACGGGACTAGCGGGGGGTTCGTTGGATACGCAGTATTTT; CDR3 protein: CATSTGLAGGSLDTQYF; clone size: NA; V gene: TRBV15; D gene: TRBD2; J gene: TRBJ2-3
CDR3 DNA: TGTGCCAGCAGCTTAGAGGGGCCGGGTGGACAGCCCCAGCATTTT; CDR3 protein: CASSLEGPGGQPQHF; clone size: many; V gene: TRBV7-2; D gene: NA; J gene: TRBJ1-5
CDR3 DNA: TGTGCCAGCAGTCCCGGGACAGGGATCGAGCAGTACTTC; CDR3 protein: CASSPGTGIEQYF; clone size: NA; V gene: TRBV12-3/TRBV12-4; D gene: TRBD1; J gene: TRBJ2-7
CDR3 DNA: TGCGCCAGCAGCCCGGGACTAGCGGGATACAATGAGCAGTTCTTC; CDR3 protein: CASSPGLAGYNEQFF; clone size: many; V gene: TRBV10-2; D gene: TRBD2; J gene: TRBJ2-1
CDR3 DNA: TGTGCCAGCAGCAAAGACCGACCCAGGACAGCCGGCGCAGATACGCAGTATTTT; CDR3 protein: CASSKDRPRTAGADTQYF; clone size: NA; V gene: TRBV2; D gene: NA; J gene: TRBJ2-3
CDR3 DNA: TGTGCCAGCAGTGGGGGGACAGGGGTGGGAAAACTGTTTTTT; CDR3 protein: CASSGGTGVGKLFF; clone size: NA; V gene: TRBV2; D gene: TRBD1; J gene: TRBJ1-4
CDR3 DNA: TGCAGTGCTAGAGATCCTAGCGGGATCGCCACCGGGGAGCTGTTTTTT; CDR3 protein: CSARDPSGIATGELFF; clone size: many; V gene: TRBV20-1; D gene: TRBD2; J gene: TRBJ2-2
CDR3 DNA: TGTGCCAGCAGCCCTTATCCTAAGGGGGCCGCCGGGGAGCTGTTTTTT; CDR3 protein: CASSPYPKGAAGELFF; clone size: once; V gene: TRBV7-2; D gene: TRBD1; J gene: TRBJ2-2
CDR3 DNA: TGTGCCAGCAGCTTCGGGGACGCAGGCGGCTACACCTTC; CDR3 protein: CASSFGDAGGYTF; clone size: once; V gene: TRBV7-9; D gene: NA; J gene: TRBJ1-2
CDR3 DNA: TGTGCCTGGAATGATTTCAATGAGCAGTTCTTC; CDR3 protein: CAWNDFNEQFF; clone size: NA; V gene: TRBV30; D gene: NA; J gene: TRBJ2-1
CDR3 DNA: TGTGCCAGCAGTTACAGGGCGAGCGGCACTGAAGCTTTCTTT; CDR3 protein: CASSYRASGTEAFF; clone size: NA; V gene: TRBV6-5; D gene: NA; J gene: TRBJ1-1
CDR3 DNA: TGTGCCAGCAGCGGACTAGCGGGGGACACAGATACGCAGTATTTT; CDR3 protein: CASSGLAGDTDTQYF; clone size: many; V gene: TRBV2; D gene: TRBD2; J gene: TRBJ2-3
CDR3 DNA: TGTGCCAGCAGCACTCGACAGGGGGCGGATGAAAAACTGTTTTTT; CDR3 protein: CASSTRQGADEKLFF; clone size: NA; V gene: TRBV7-9; D gene: TRBD1; J gene: TRBJ1-4
CDR3 DNA: TGTGCCACAAGTTCAGGGTCCTACGAGCAGTACTTC; CDR3 protein: CATSSGSYEQYF; clone size: few; V gene: TRBV24-1; D gene: NA; J gene: TRBJ2-7
CDR3 DNA: TGTGCCAGCAGCTTTGGGGAGGACAGGGAGGCCTATGGCTACACCTTC; CDR3 protein: CASSFGEDREAYGYTF; clone size: many; V gene: TRBV9; D gene: TRBD1; J gene: TRBJ1-2
CDR3 DNA: TGTGCCAGCAGCTTGCGACACACCGGGGAGCTGTTTTTT; CDR3 protein: CASSLRHTGELFF; clone size: NA; V gene: TRBV7-9; D gene: NA; J gene: TRBJ2-2
CDR3 DNA: TGTGCCAGCAGCGTAGCCCCACAGGAAAACTATGGCTACACCTTC; CDR3 protein: CASSVAPQENYGYTF; clone size: NA; V gene: TRBV9; D gene: NA; J gene: TRBJ1-2
CDR3 DNA: TGTGCCAGCAGCCGAGACAGGGTGAACACTGAAGCTTTCTTT; CDR3 protein: CASSRDRVNTEAFF; clone size: NA; V gene: TRBV9; D gene: TRBD1; J gene: TRBJ1-1
CDR3 DNA: TGCGCCAGCAGCTACACAGGGGGCCGTGAGACCCAGTACTTC; CDR3 protein: CASSYTGGRETQYF; clone size: NA; V gene: TRBV5-1; D gene: TRBD1; J gene: TRBJ2-5
CDR3 DNA: TGCGCCAGCAGTGGTGCCACTGAAGCCTTCTTT; CDR3 protein: CASSGATEAFF; clone size: NA; V gene: TRBV10-2; D gene: NA; J gene: TRBJ1-1